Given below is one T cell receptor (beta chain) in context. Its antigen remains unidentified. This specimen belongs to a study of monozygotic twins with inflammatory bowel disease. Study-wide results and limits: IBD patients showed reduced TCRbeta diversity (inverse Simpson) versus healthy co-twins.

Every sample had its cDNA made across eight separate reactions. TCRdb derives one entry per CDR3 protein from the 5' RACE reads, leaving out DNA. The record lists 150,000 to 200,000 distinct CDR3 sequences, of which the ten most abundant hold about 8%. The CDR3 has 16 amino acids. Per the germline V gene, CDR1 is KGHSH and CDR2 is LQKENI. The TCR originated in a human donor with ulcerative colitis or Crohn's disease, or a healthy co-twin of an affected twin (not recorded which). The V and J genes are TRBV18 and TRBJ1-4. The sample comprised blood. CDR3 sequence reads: CASSPPSQSRNEKLFF.